This TCR beta chain comes out of a study of blood T cell repertoires in COVID-19. The study drew participants aged roughly 18 to 89 years from roughly 25 US areas. Categorization into cohorts depended on clinical history that participants reported. V lost 3 bases to trimming and J lost 8 bases, with 15 bases between them. The CDR3 has 15 amino acids. Germline CDR1 is SGDLS and CDR2 is YYNGEE. Study processing details: Reference gene primers were amplified, and this amplification served to estimate nucleated cell counts. The method was immunoSEQ multiplex PCR; TCRdb's version includes in-frame clones alone and lacks a portion of them. D and trimming come from the DNA, and the V and J calls and clone size come from that table. This sample has some 220,000 clones, with roughly 89% found just once.

This chain links TRBV9 with TRBJ1-6; D may be TRBD1 (5 bases). Material: PBMCs or T cells enriched from blood (not recorded which). This sequence originates from a woman aged 40 to 49 with acute COVID-19. The chain's CDR3 is CASSGRGGGDSPLHF. For the CDR3, the DNA is TGTGCCAGCAGCGGACGGGGGGGTGGCGATTCACCCCTCCACTTT.